This entry features one T cell receptor (beta chain) sequence. What antigen it recognizes has not been identified. For each CD8+ T cell subset, flow sorting was done in triplicate, and around 300,000 cells per subset went directly into RLT lysis buffer. To keep memory contaminants out, a stringent definition of naive CD8+ T cells was applied: CD45RO-CCR7+CD27+CD95-. Peripheral blood mononuclear cells were isolated from buffy coats by standard density gradient centrifugation. Naive CXCR3-negative and CXCR3-positive CD8+ T cells were flow-sorted on a FACSAria III. Total RNA was extracted from sorted cells with an RNeasy Mini Kit. This record comes from a study of CXCR3-negative and CXCR3-positive naive CD8 T cells (dated by TCRdb to about 2019). Background for the entire study: In total, some 140 million TRB reads were obtained, corresponding to roughly 1.5 +/- 0.3 million reads per library. Diversity and physicochemical repertoire analyses covered some eleven donors pooled from two independent experiments. For the TRBV-TRBJ cluster analysis, the naive subsets came from a handful of donors, while the memory cells came from 3 donors.

Here is what the overall study found, with its caveats: Both naive subsets had comparably high repertoire diversity, while memory CD8+ T cells had much lower repertoire diversity. Because surface CD5, which is linked to self-reactivity in mice, was comparable between the naive subsets, TCR interaction strength was also inferred from TRB CDR3 physicochemical properties. TRBV-TRBJ usage was similar between naive CXCR3-negative and CXCR3-positive cells from the same donor, while memory cells showed distinct patterns. TRB CDR3s from CXCR3-positive naive cells showed higher hydrophobicity (lower Kidera factor 4), lower energy, and higher strength and volume indices than CXCR3-negative naive cells. CXCR3 expression partially decreased after cryopreservation, so most assays used freshly isolated PBMCs.

The CDR3 goes from the cysteine to the phenylalanine over 12 residues. No DNA sequence is on record. Instrument used: NextSeq 550. The Human TCR Profiling Kit (MiLaboratory) was used to prepare UMI-labeled 5' RACE TRB cDNA libraries. The full amount of extracted RNA was used for cDNA synthesis, and the full amount of resulting cDNA was used for PCR amplification. Libraries were prepared in parallel with an identical number of PCR cycles. In the original analysis: MIGEC and MiXCR extracted about 53,000 +/- 10,000 unique UMI-labeled TRB cDNA molecules per library, requiring at least two reads per UMI. Each library averaged 40,000 +/- 10,000 functional in-frame TRB CDR3 nucleotide clonotypes without stop codons. After downsampling to 5000 UMI-labeled TRB molecules per sample, diversity metrics such as normalized Shannon-Wiener and Chao1 were calculated in VDJtools. VDJtools was used to calculate clonotype-size-weighted physicochemical properties of the central five CDR3 residues, namely interaction energy, strength, volume and Kidera factor 4. Based on TCRdb reprocessing of the reads, there is one entry per CDR3 protein sequence, and DNA is missing. TCRdb's processing, not the authors', yielded these V and J calls. The table for this sample records some 100,000 distinct CDR3 sequences. 0.35% to 0.4% of the sample goes to the ten largest clones.

Source material: naive CXCR3+ CD8+ T cells from blood. The cell subset or site tag for this specimen amounts to: CD45RO-CCR7+CD27+CD95- naive CD8+ T cells expressing CXCR3 (TNR3+). The receptor comes from a human donor in good health. Some clones in this sample may be carry-over from other donors' samples. The receptor chain draws on TRBV12-3 or TRBV12-4 and TRBJ2-2. The CDR3 protein is CASSQITGELFF.